This T cell receptor beta chain originates from a study of T-cell reconstitution after alpha-beta-depleted transplantation in children. Unique molecular identifiers were incorporated into the prepared TCRbeta library. TCRdb passed the PCR reads through MiXCR, listing each CDR3 protein once. The table records around 360,000 distinct CDR3 sequences, around 10% of them present only once. This material consisted of PBMCs from the stem cell graft donor, taken from the stem cell graft. This clonotype was obtained from a human donor who donated a stem cell graft to a child with acute lymphoblastic leukemia.

Written as DNA, the CDR3 is TGTGCCAGCAGCTTGGACGGCAGGCGGCGGGAGACCCAGTACTTC. Its translation: CASSLDGRRRETQYF. The rearrangement links TRBV5-6 to TRBJ2-5, with D uncertain. There are 15 residues in the CDR3. Looked up from germline, CDR1 is SGHDT and CDR2 is YYEEEE. The V end lost 0 bases, the J end lost 5 bases, and 14 bases lay between the germline ends.